Below, 18 T cell receptor beta chains from the same sample are listed, as sequenced in a study of shared clonotypes between healthy human individuals (dated by TCRdb to about 2020). Library creation used the immunoSEQ multiplex PCR assay. Here the immuneACCESS table is served through TCRdb, limited to in-frame sequences with V and J called. Missing clones are a known gap in these copies; in checked studies unresolved V genes cover under half, and the rest lacks a known reason. The sample data list hundreds of thousands of clones, and approximately 74% of these were observed just once. The ten largest clones add up to 1.5% to 2% of the sample. The sample was memory CD4+ T cells sorted from blood. The sample's cell subset or site label is to be understood as: CD45RA-negative fraction. These receptor sequences come from a woman aged 30 to 39 in good health.

The chain uses TRBV28 and TRBJ2-5; unclear D gene. The CDR3 extends over 12 amino acids. Germline V gene data show CDR1 as MDHEN and CDR2 as SYDVKM. Trimming shortened V by 4 bases and J by 5 bases, and 8 bases separated the two germline ends. The chain's CDR3 is CASSSPAETQYF. CDR3 in DNA: TGTGCCAGCAGTTCACCCGCCGAGACCCAGTACTTC.

The chain recombines TRBV6-1 with TRBJ2-7; 8 bases are a match to TRBD2. The CDR3 length is 10 residues. Germline CDR1 is MNHNS and CDR2 is SASEGT. In DNA, the CDR3 is TGTGCAGCGGGGGCCTACGAGCAGTACTTC. Protein sequence: CAAGAYEQYF.

The chain joins TRBV7-9 to TRBJ1-2; D remains ambiguous. The germline V and J ends were trimmed by 5 bases and 5 bases, with 15 bases remaining between them. The CDR3 is 14 amino acids. CDR1 is SEHNR, CDR2 FQNEAQ, per germline (reference sequence). The chain's CDR3 is CASSPRFVGYGYTF. CDR3 in DNA: TGTGCCAGCAGCCCCCGTTTCGTCGGTTATGGCTACACCTTC. Supplemented by reference TRBV7-9 and TRBJ1-2, the full variable domain reads DTGVSQNPRHKITKRGQNVTFRCDPISEHNRLYWYRQTLGQGPEFLTYFQNEAQLEKSRLLSDRFSAERPKGSFSTLEIQRTEQGDSAMYLCASSPRFVGYGYTFGSGTRLTVV.

The chain couples TRBV5-4 to TRBJ1-5; tentative D call: TRBD1 (6 bases). The germline CDR1 and CDR2 sequences are SGHNT and YYREEE (reference sequence). The CDR3 is made up of 14 amino acids. The ends were cut back, 1 base at V and 5 bases at J, with 10 bases in the middle. The CDR3 DNA follows: TGTGCCAGCAGCTTGCAGGGGACCCATCAGCCCCAGCATTTT. This encodes CASSLQGTHQPQHF.

The chain joins TRBV10-3 to TRBJ2-7; tentatively, D is TRBD1 (6 bases). This CDR3 comprises 15 residues. Per germline, CDR1 ENHRY and CDR2 SYGVKD. V was trimmed by 2 bases and J by 7 bases, leaving 18 bases between them. CDR3 protein: CAISERPDTGLEQYF. The CDR3 DNA is TGTGCCATCAGTGAGAGACCAGATACAGGGCTGGAGCAGTACTTC.

The chain joins TRBV14 to TRBJ2-5; D might be TRBD2 (5 bases). The CDR3 has 16 amino acids. Germline V gives CDR1 SGHDN, CDR2 FVKESK. Trimming left V 1 base short and J 5 bases short, with 17 bases between. In DNA form, the CDR3 reads TGTGCCAGCAGCCAAGTGGCCGGGAACCTCGGGGAGACCCAGTACTTC. This translates into CASSQVAGNLGETQYF.

The table lists this clone with a few counts. V gene TRBV2 combines with J gene TRBJ2-7; 12 nucleotides match TRBD2. V shed 3 bases and J 4 bases; nucleotides not matched to a gene: 10. Per germline, CDR1 SNHLY and CDR2 FYNNEI. CDR3 length equals 17 residues. The CDR3 loop reads CASSEMMVGLAGYEQYF. The DNA for the CDR3 is TGTGCCAGCAGTGAGATGATGGTGGGACTAGCGGGTTACGAGCAGTACTTC.

This clone was observed a handful of times. The V call is TRBV6-4, the J call TRBJ1-5, with D perhaps TRBD1 (5 bases). CDR3 length: 13 amino acids. Trimming shortened V by 2 bases and J by 3 bases, and 5 bases separated the two germline ends. Germline CDR1 MRHNA, CDR2 SNTAGT. The CDR3 reads CASSDGANQPQHF. In nucleotides, the CDR3 is TGTGCCAGCAGTGACGGGGCCAATCAGCCCCAGCATTTT.

This chain joins TRBV5-1 and TRBJ1-1, with 9 bases lining up with TRBD1. The CDR3 consists of 15 residues. V shed 4 bases and J 3 bases; nucleotides not matched to a gene: 7. The germline V gene has CDR1 SGHRS and CDR2 YFSETQ. CDR3 loop: CASSSTTGGYTEAFF. The CDR3 DNA is TGCGCCAGCAGCAGTACGACAGGGGGATACACTGAAGCTTTCTTT.

This clone has only one observation. The rearrangement links TRBV5-4 to TRBJ2-2; possibly TRBD2 for D (7 bases). CDR1 and CDR2 (germline): SGHNT, YYREEE (reference sequence). This CDR3 spans 17 amino acids. The germline V and J ends were trimmed by 0 bases and 3 bases, with 15 bases remaining between them. CDR3 sequence reads: CASSLALRGGDTGELFF. Written as DNA, the CDR3 is TGTGCCAGCAGCTTGGCATTGAGAGGGGGGGACACCGGGGAGCTGTTTTTT.

V is TRBV6-1 and J is TRBJ2-7; D perhaps matches TRBD1 (5 bases). Trimming took 2 bases from V and 11 from J, leaving 10 bases between them. In germline, CDR1 is MNHNS, CDR2 SASEGT. CDR3 length: 11 residues. CDR3 sequence (DNA): TGTGCCAGCAGTGAACCCAGGGTGGAGTACTTC. Amino acid sequence: CASSEPRVEYF.

The chain has TRBV13 and TRBJ1-3, with D unresolved. The CDR3 totals 15 residues. The V and J ends lost 0 bases and 0 bases respectively, with 6 bases between them. CDR1 is PRHDT and CDR2 is FYEKMQ in the germline V gene (reference sequence). The DNA of the CDR3 is TGTGCCAGCAGCTTAGGAAAAACCTCTGGAAACACCATATATTTT. Translating it yields CASSLGKTSGNTIYF.

The V gene is TRBV6-1, the J gene TRBJ1-5; 9 nucleotides align to TRBD1. V shed 3 bases, J shed 3 bases, and the junction held 3 bases outside the gene matches. The CDR3 totals 15 residues. CDR1 is MNHNS and CDR2 is SASEGT in the germline V gene. The CDR3 DNA is TGTGCCAGCAGTGACCGGGACAGGGTCAATCAGCCCCAGCATTTT. Translated: CASSDRDRVNQPQHF.

This chain joins TRBV7-2 and TRBJ1-4, with unresolved D. Per germline, CDR1 SGHTA and CDR2 FQGNSA. The V end was cut by 3 bases, the J end by 8 bases, with 10 bases between. The CDR3 runs to 13 residues. CDR3 loop: CASSLQIWEKLFF. In DNA form, the CDR3 reads TGTGCCAGCAGCTTGCAGATATGGGAAAAACTGTTTTTT.

This clone was seen only a few times. The rearrangement links TRBV4-1 to TRBJ2-1; D call uncertain. Trimming removed 1 base from V and 3 bases from J, with 16 bases in between. The CDR3 has 17 amino acids. Germline V gene sequence: CDR1 MGHRA, CDR2 YSYEKL. CDR3: CASSQGSGGRNYNEQFF. CDR3 DNA: TGCGCCAGCAGCCAAGGCTCGGGCGGTCGAAACTACAATGAGCAGTTCTTC.

The chain employs TRBV5-1 and TRBJ2-3; D gene ambiguous. Germline V gives CDR1 SGHRS, CDR2 YFSETQ. CDR3 length equals 15 residues. Trimming pared 9 bases from V and 4 bases from J, leaving 21 bases between. The CDR3 region has the DNA TGCGCCACGGCAGTCGGGCAGCGAGCCTCAGATACGCAGTATTTT. Protein product: CATAVGQRASDTQYF.

This clone occurred a few times. CDR3 nucleotide sequence: TGTGCCAGCAGAGCCGGGACCAACACCGGGGAGCTGTTTTTT. Encoded protein: CASRAGTNTGELFF. The chain couples TRBV28 to TRBJ2-2; D possibly uses TRBD1 or TRBD2 (5 bases each). The CDR3 extends over 14 amino acids. Germline CDR1 MDHEN, CDR2 SYDVKM. Trimming pared 6 bases from V and 2 bases from J, leaving 10 bases between.

The CDR3 region has the DNA TGCGCCAGCAGCCTTAGACAGGGAGACACCGGGGAGCTGTTTTTT. Translation: CASSLRQGDTGELFF. The V gene is TRBV5-1, the J gene TRBJ2-2; 7 nucleotides agree with TRBD1. Germline CDR1 and CDR2: SGHRS and YFSETQ. The V gene end was trimmed by 4 bases and the J gene end by 3 bases; junction bases not matched to a gene: 6. The CDR3 totals 15 residues. The variable domain in full, with the rest retrieved from reference TRBV5-1 and TRBJ2-2, is KAGVTQTPRYLIKTRGQQVTLSCSPISGHRSVSWYQQTPGQGLQFLFEYFSETQRNKGNFPGRFSGRQFSNSRSEMNVSTLELGDSALYLCASSLRQGDTGELFFGEGSRLTVL.